A single sample gave rise to the 3 T cell receptor beta chains below, sequenced in a study of identical twins listed by TCRdb under 2016. Libraries were prepared through 5' RACE. The sequencing machine was an Illumina HiSeq 2000. In-frame beta chains were kept once TCRdb had trimmed the public reads at Q25 with fastp and called clones with MiXCR. Rows with one shared CDR3 protein collapse into an entry with the most common genes and DNA. This sample is represented by under 250,000 distinct CDR3 sequences; 7.5% of them were singletons. The ten largest make up 5.4% of the sample. Separately, the same data were catalogued under a study of yellow fever vaccine responses in identical twins.

Sequencing input: CD8+ T cells sorted from blood. These TCRs come from a woman between 18 and 29 years old in good health.

The table lists this clonotype with a few counts. This rearrangement joins TRBV3-1 to TRBJ2-1; unclear D gene. The CDR3 length is 13 residues. V lost 4 bases and J 12 bases, leaving 16 bases between the germline ends. Germline-derived CDR1 and CDR2 are LGHDT and YNNKEL (reference sequence). CDR3 nucleotides: TGTGCCAGCAGCCCCAATCAGGTGTACCCGCAGTTCTTC. The encoded protein is CASSPNQVYPQFF.

This clonotype occurred many times. This CDR3 reads CATSPVAYNEQFF. The CDR3, as DNA: TGTGCCACCAGCCCCGTAGCCTACAATGAGCAGTTCTTC. The chain is built from TRBV15 and TRBJ2-1; D call uncertain. This CDR3 is built from 13 residues. With 5 bases removed from V and 2 bases from J, the gap between germline ends came to 7 bases. Germline CDR1 reads LNHNV; CDR2 reads YYDKDF (reference sequence).

This clonotype occurred a few times. The chain uses TRBV9 and TRBJ2-5, with D hard to call. This CDR3 region has 12 residues. Trimming took 5 bases from V and 4 from J, leaving 9 bases between them. Germline lookup yields CDR1 SGDLS and CDR2 YYNGEE. In DNA form, the CDR3 reads TGTGCCAGCAGTGAAGCCGGAGAGACCCAGTACTTC. Translation: CASSEAGETQYF.